This T cell receptor (beta chain) appears in the sequencing data of a study of blood T cell repertoires in COVID-19. Study-wide context: There were acute and convalescent COVID-19 samples, and they came from the United States, Italy and Spain. The cDNA or gDNA used as material had been derived from T cells, B-cell-depleted T cells, or PBMCs.

This clone was picked up one time. CDR3 size: 16 residues. V was cut by 4 bases and J by 7 bases, with 21 bases left in between. Looked up from germline, CDR1 is SGHRS and CDR2 is YFSETQ. TCRdb's copy holds only in-frame clones and misses some; the assay was immunoSEQ multiplex PCR. This table holds under 350,000 clones, around 88% found once. The source of this sequence is a man aged 40-49 years with acute or convalescent COVID-19. The sample comprised peripheral blood. This chain uses TRBV5-1 with TRBJ1-5; possible D gene TRBD1, 6 bases. The DNA of the CDR3 is TGCGCCAGCAGCCCGGGCGTCAGGGGTTTGGACCAGCCCCAGCATTTT. This sequence encodes CASSPGVRGLDQPQHF.